This TCR beta chain emerged from a study of blood T cell repertoires in COVID-19. At the level of the study: COVID-19 samples, acute and convalescent, were from the United States, Italy and Spain. PBMCs, B-cell-depleted T cells, or T cells were the source of the cDNA or gDNA that made up the material.

Produced via immunoSEQ multiplex PCR; TCRdb's table is partial and in-frame only. The sample records around 140,000 clones, about 80% being singletons. Cohort assignment relied on participant-reported clinical history. In Cohort 3, a recovered donor had either two negative PCRs, clearance, or symptom resolution. The sequenced sample was PBMCs or T cells enriched from blood (not recorded which). The receptor was derived from a woman aged 45-65 years who had recovered from COVID-19.

CDR3 coding DNA: TGTGCCAGCAGCCAGATACCCGGGACAGGTCTTAATGAGCAGTTCTTC. This codes for CASSQIPGTGLNEQFF. V gene TRBV3-1 (or the pseudogene TRBV3-2) combines with J gene TRBJ2-1; TRBD1 aligns across 8 bases. CDR3 length: 16 residues. Germline trimming cut 3 bases from V and 7 bases from J; bases unmatched to any gene: 11. From germline, CDR1 is LGHDT and CDR2 YNNKEL (reference sequence).